These 26 T cell receptor beta chains were sequenced from one sample in a study of T cells expressing NK-cell markers. TCRdb re-called the 5' RACE reads; one entry per CDR3 protein, DNA not given. The sample data list about 260,000 distinct CDR3 sequences. The sequencing input was blood T cells: a sorted CD56 or NKG2C T cell subset, CD4+ or CD8+ T cells, or bulk PBMC T cells (not recorded which). Every receptor here comes from a woman between 18 and 70 years old in good health.

CDR3 residues: CASSIAQGSTYGYTF. This chain joins TRBV19 and TRBJ1-2; TCRdb's assignment of TRBD1 cannot be checked, as there is no DNA. CDR1 is LNHDA, CDR2 SQIVND, per germline (reference sequence). The CDR3 consists of 15 residues.

V gene TRBV20-1 combines with J gene TRBJ1-4; TCRdb's D call, TRBD1, is unchecked because there is no DNA. The CDR3 runs to 13 residues. Germline CDR1 and CDR2: DFQATT and SNEGSKA (reference sequence). Here the CDR3 reads CSPTEDPGEKLFF.

V is TRBV21-1 and J is TRBJ2-1; lacking DNA, the TRBD1 call made by TCRdb goes unchecked. TRBV21-1 is a listed pseudogene. The CDR3 is 15 amino acids. The CDR3 here is CASSKKGTGGNEQFF.

V and J are TRBV5-1 and TRBJ1-2; checking the TCRdb D call of TRBD1 is not possible without DNA. CDR3 length equals 15 residues. CDR1 is SGHRS and CDR2 is YFSETQ in the germline V gene. The CDR3 sequence is CASSTPGQTFYGYTF.

The chain uses TRBV29-1 and TRBJ2-6; TCRdb returns TRBD1, unconfirmable since there is no DNA. The CDR3 consists of 16 residues. Germline assignment: CDR1 SQVTM and CDR2 ANQGSEA. CDR3 amino acids: CSVGDRGLSGANVLTF.

This chain joins TRBV11-2 and TRBJ2-6; TCRdb proposes TRBD2, but this gene call is untestable without DNA. Per germline, CDR1 SGHAT and CDR2 FQNNGV. The CDR3 spans 18 residues. The CDR3 spells CASSPNSGLLSGANVLTF.

V usage is TRBV20-1 and J usage is TRBJ2-1; absent DNA, TCRdb's TRBD1 call cannot be checked. This CDR3 has 12 amino acids. The V gene's germline CDR1 is DFQATT and CDR2 SNEGSKA (reference sequence). CDR3 sequence reads: CSAADRGNEQFF.

This chain uses TRBV5-1 with TRBJ2-1; TCRdb reports TRBD2, a call that lacks DNA to check it against. The length of the CDR3 is 16 residues. Germline-derived CDR1 and CDR2 are SGHRS and YFSETQ. The CDR3 region is CASSLALAGAPTRVFF.

The J gene is TRBJ2-3, the V gene TRBV24-1; the D call of TRBD2 rests on TCRdb alone, since no DNA is present to check it. CDR3 length equals 17 residues. The germline CDR1 and CDR2 sequences are KGHDR and SFDVKD. CDR3: CATSEGSGRIVGNTQYF.

This chain uses TRBV3-1 with TRBJ2-7; checking the TCRdb D call of TRBD1 is not possible without DNA. The CDR3 extends over 14 amino acids. CDR1 and CDR2 from the germline V gene are LGHDT and YNNKEL (reference sequence). The chain's CDR3 is CASSPYSATYEQYF.

This chain joins TRBV12-3 or TRBV12-4 and TRBJ1-3. The CDR3 is 15 residues long. CDR3 amino acids: CASTTTTAIGNTIYF.

The rearrangement uses TRBV20-1 and TRBJ2-7; TCRdb picks TRBD1, but there is no DNA to check that call. CDR3 length: 15 amino acids. Germline loops: CDR1 DFQATT, CDR2 SNEGSKA (reference sequence). CDR3: CSAPARDTGSYEQYF.

The chain joins TRBV5-1 to TRBJ1-6; the TCRdb D gene call, TRBD1, has no DNA to confirm it. The CDR3 extends over 15 amino acids. In germline, CDR1 is SGHRS, CDR2 YFSETQ. This CDR3 reads CASRTRQGTNSPLHF.

This chain links TRBV15 with TRBJ1-4. Germline V lookup: CDR1 LNHNV, CDR2 YYDKDF (reference sequence). CDR3 length equals 15 residues. CDR3 in amino acids: CATSGYNPALEKLFF.

The chain uses TRBV7-9 and TRBJ1-1. Germline V gene sequence: CDR1 SEHNR, CDR2 FQNEAQ (reference sequence). The CDR3 has 12 residues. The CDR3 loop reads CASSSAHTEAFF.

The chain is built from TRBV7-3 and TRBJ2-1; TCRdb names TRBD2, which stays unverified in the absence of DNA. There are 16 residues in the CDR3. CDR1 is SGHTA, CDR2 FQGTGA, per germline. The CDR3 reads CASSLTASGGANEQFF.

The V call is TRBV6-1, the J call TRBJ1-5; TCRdb returns TRBD1, unconfirmable since there is no DNA. The CDR3 runs to 15 residues. CDR1 and CDR2 (germline): MNHNS, SASEGT. CDR3 sequence: CASSDYRGLVQPQHF.

This chain links TRBV5-6 with TRBJ2-2; the TCRdb D gene call, TRBD2, has no DNA to confirm it. The CDR3 extends over 16 amino acids. Germline V gene data show CDR1 as SGHDT and CDR2 as YYEEEE. The CDR3 spells CASSLVAGNEDGELFF. The variable domain in full, with the rest retrieved from reference TRBV5-6 and TRBJ2-2, is DAGVTQSPTHLIKTRGQQVTLRCSPKSGHDTVSWYQQALGQGPQFIFQYYEEEERQRGNFPDRFSGHQFPNYSSELNVNALLLGDSALYLCASSLVAGNEDGELFFGEGSRLTVL.

The chain uses TRBV12-3 or TRBV12-4 and TRBJ2-1; TCRdb picks TRBD2, but there is no DNA to check that call. The CDR3 runs to 15 residues. The CDR3 reads CASSSGGLSYNEQFF.

This chain joins TRBV5-1 and TRBJ2-7; TCRdb designates TRBD2, a call that cannot be tested without DNA. This CDR3 is built from 15 residues. CDR1 is SGHRS, CDR2 YFSETQ, per germline. This CDR3 is CASSKGTSGPYEQYF.

The rearrangement links TRBV27 to TRBJ1-2; lacking DNA, the TRBD1 call made by TCRdb goes unchecked. The CDR3 consists of 13 residues. Germline CDR1 MNHEY, CDR2 SMNVEV (reference sequence). CDR3 region: CASSPRGHWGYTF.

The chain recombines TRBV24-1 with TRBJ2-6; TCRdb reports TRBD1, a call that lacks DNA to check it against. The CDR3 sequence is 17 residues long. Germline CDR1 is KGHDR and CDR2 is SFDVKD. The CDR3 protein is CATRWGAPLSGANVLTF.

The genes are TRBV9 and TRBJ2-5. CDR3 length equals 14 residues. Germline loops: CDR1 SGDLS, CDR2 YYNGEE. The chain's CDR3 is CASSPRRLQETQYF.

This chain links TRBV29-1 with TRBJ2-3; absent DNA, TCRdb's TRBD1 call cannot be checked. Germline CDR1 and CDR2: SQVTM and ANQGSEA. The CDR3 extends over 14 amino acids. CDR3 sequence reads: CSSEGQGPTDTQYF.

V is TRBV12-3 or TRBV12-4 and J is TRBJ2-7. The CDR3 has 13 amino acids. This CDR3 reads CASSLMARDEQYF.

This CDR3 is CASSQVLGGGDTQYF. This chain links TRBV4-3 with TRBJ2-3; TCRdb's assignment of TRBD1 cannot be checked, as there is no DNA. The length of the CDR3 is 15 residues. The V gene's germline CDR1 is LGHNA and CDR2 YSLEER.